Presented here are 25 T cell receptor beta chains from one specimen sequenced in a study of shared clonotypes between healthy human individuals. Sequencing used immunoSEQ multiplex PCR; TCRdb keeps in-frame clones, though not all of them. Among hundreds of thousands of clones listed, around 79% were seen once. Sequenced: PBMCs. The source of these receptors is a middle-aged woman in good health. Some clones in this sample may be carry-over from other donors' samples.

The J gene is TRBJ1-2, the V gene TRBV30, with a weak D call TRBD1 (5 bases). V was pared by 3 bases and J by 4 bases, with 24 bases between. Germline loops: CDR1 GTSNPN, CDR2 SVGIG (reference sequence). The CDR3 is 17 residues long. The DNA for the CDR3 is TGTGCCTGGAGCAAGGGGAGGGTAGCCTTCGGGATCTATGGCTACACCTTC. Its translation is CAWSKGRVAFGIYGYTF.

The V gene is TRBV7-6, the J gene TRBJ2-7; perhaps TRBD2 as D (6 bases). V was trimmed by 2 bases and J by 5 bases, leaving 13 bases between them. Germline-derived CDR1 and CDR2 are SGHVS and FNYEAQ. The CDR3 sequence is 14 residues long. The CDR3 region has the DNA TGTGCCAGCAGCTTAAGCAGGGCGGGGAACGAGCAGTACTTC. Its protein product is CASSLSRAGNEQYF.

The chain employs TRBV29-1 and TRBJ2-3; 8 positions match TRBD1. This CDR3 region has 14 residues. V shed 7 bases, J shed 2 bases, and the junction held 8 bases outside the gene matches. Looked up from germline, CDR1 is SQVTM and CDR2 is ANQGSEA. The chain's CDR3 is CSASGTGVTDTQYF. The CDR3 DNA reads TGCAGCGCTTCCGGGACAGGCGTCACAGATACGCAGTATTTT.

The chain links TRBV9 to TRBJ2-5, with 11 bases aligning to TRBD1. Germline V lookup: CDR1 SGDLS, CDR2 YYNGEE. V was clipped by 0 bases and J by 5 bases; unmatched bases: 6. The CDR3 extends over 16 amino acids. CDR3 coding DNA: TGTGCCAGCAGCGTAGCGGACAGGGGGCTCAAGGAGACCCAGTACTTC. This sequence encodes CASSVADRGLKETQYF. Full variable domain (outside the CDR3, taken from reference TRBV9 and TRBJ2-5): DSGVTQTPKHLITATGQRVTLRCSPRSGDLSVYWYQQSLDQGLQFLIQYYNGEERAKGNILERFSAQQFPDLHSELNLSSLELGDSALYFCASSVADRGLKETQYFGPGTRLLVL.

The rearrangement links TRBV2 to TRBJ2-1; unclear D gene. V was clipped by 2 bases and J by 7 bases, with 12 bases between them. The germline V gene has CDR1 SNHLY and CDR2 FYNNEI. There are 14 residues in the CDR3. This chain's CDR3 is CASSERSTVNEQFF. The CDR3 nucleotides are TGTGCCAGCAGTGAAAGGAGTACGGTGAATGAGCAGTTCTTC.

The V and J genes are TRBV13 and TRBJ1-2; 7 nucleotides line up with TRBD1. After removal of 5 bases from V and 8 bases from J, the junction contained 8 bases not matched to a gene. CDR3 length: 13 amino acids. The germline V gene encodes CDR1 PRHDT and CDR2 FYEKMQ (reference sequence). The DNA of the CDR3 is TGTGCCAGCAGCGCCTCAGGGGGAGGGGGCTACACCTTC. As protein: CASSASGGGGYTF.

This clone was picked up a small number of times. The chain couples TRBV7-9 to TRBJ1-1; a weak D match, TRBD1 (5 bases). CDR3 length: 13 amino acids. Germline lookup yields CDR1 SEHNR and CDR2 FQNEAQ (reference sequence). V lost 3 bases to trimming and J lost 6 bases, with 11 bases between them. CDR3 nucleotides: TGTGCCAGCAGCTTGAGGGGCAGGGCTGAAGCTTTCTTT. As protein: CASSLRGRAEAFF.

This clone was observed once. The gene calls are TRBV25-1 and TRBJ2-5, with 7 bases that match TRBD1. Germline trimming cut 1 base from V and 7 bases from J; bases unmatched to any gene: 9. This CDR3 spans 15 amino acids. Germline V gene lookup returns CDR1 MGHDK and CDR2 SYGVNS. The CDR3 reads CASSESLQGLATQYF. CDR3 sequence (DNA): TGTGCCAGCAGTGAATCCCTACAGGGGCTTGCGACCCAGTACTTC.

This clone appeared many times. This rearrangement joins TRBV20-1 to TRBJ1-2, with D unresolved. Germline lookup yields CDR1 DFQATT and CDR2 SNEGSKA (reference sequence). The CDR3 runs to 11 residues. Trimming pared 3 bases from V and 7 bases from J, leaving 9 bases between. The CDR3 loop reads CSASLPIGYTF. The DNA of the CDR3 is TGCAGTGCTAGCTTACCTATTGGCTACACCTTC.

This rearrangement joins TRBV18 to TRBJ2-1; D is undetermined. Germline CDR1 KGHSH, CDR2 LQKENI. The V end lost 2 bases, the J end lost 12 bases, and 14 bases lay between the germline ends. The length of the CDR3 is 13 residues. In DNA form, the CDR3 reads TGTGCCAGCTCACCAGACATCCTGCAGGCGCAGTTCTTC. Its protein is CASSPDILQAQFF.

This clone was seen just once. Written as DNA, the CDR3 is TGTGCCAGCAGTTTTTCGGGGTGGGAAGAGACCCAGTACTTC. As protein: CASSFSGWEETQYF. This rearrangement joins TRBV7-2 to TRBJ2-5, with D possibly TRBD2 on 5 matching bases. The ends were cut back, 6 bases at V and 3 bases at J, with 14 bases in the middle. From germline, CDR1 is SGHTA and CDR2 FQGNSA. The CDR3 contains 14 residues.

The rearrangement joins TRBV7-2 to TRBJ1-1, with D possibly TRBD1 on 6 matching bases. The CDR3 loop spans 14 amino acids. Germline V gene data show CDR1 as SGHTA and CDR2 as FQGNSA. The germline V and J ends were trimmed by 1 base and 3 bases, with 9 bases remaining between them. CDR3 in amino acids: CASSLGGADTEAFF. Here the CDR3 DNA reads TGTGCCAGCAGCTTAGGGGGGGCGGACACTGAAGCTTTCTTT.

This chain connects TRBV7-3 to TRBJ2-3; 8 nucleotides align to TRBD2. V lost 4 bases, J lost 4 bases, and 10 bases stayed unmatched. Germline-derived CDR1 and CDR2 are SGHTA and FQGTGA. The CDR3 has 16 residues. The CDR3 DNA is TGTGCCAGCAGCTCCACCGGGACTAGAGGCGCAGATACGCAGTATTTT. As protein: CASSSTGTRGADTQYF.

This clone was seen once. DNA of the CDR3: TGTGCCAGCTCACGACAGGGTCACAATCAGCCCCAGCATTTT. Translated, it gives CASSRQGHNQPQHF. V gene TRBV18 combines with J gene TRBJ1-5; 7 bases are a match to TRBD1. Per germline, CDR1 KGHSH and CDR2 LQKENI. Trimming removed 4 bases from V and 3 bases from J; junction bases left unmatched: 3. The CDR3 has 14 amino acids.

This chain links TRBV5-1 with TRBJ2-3; a possible D gene is TRBD2 (6 bases). The germline V gene has CDR1 SGHRS and CDR2 YFSETQ. The CDR3 is 17 amino acids. V was cut by 0 bases and J by 2 bases, with 16 bases left in between. The chain's CDR3 is CASSLVGIAAPTDTQYF. In nucleotides, the CDR3 is TGCGCCAGCAGCTTGGTAGGGATAGCGGCCCCCACAGATACGCAGTATTTT.

This clone was counted only a few times. This chain connects TRBV5-1 to TRBJ2-3, with 9 bases that match TRBD2. Trimming cost V 0 bases and J 4 bases; bases outside gene matches: 6. Germline assignment: CDR1 SGHRS and CDR2 YFSETQ. There are 16 residues in the CDR3. The DNA for the CDR3 is TGCGCCAGCAGCTTGGATGGTAGCGGGAGAGCAGATACGCAGTATTTT. Protein sequence: CASSLDGSGRADTQYF.

This rearrangement joins TRBV27 to TRBJ1-1, with a possible D match to TRBD1 (5 bases). This CDR3 comprises 14 residues. The V gene's germline CDR1 is MNHEY and CDR2 SMNVEV (reference sequence). The V end was cut by 7 bases, the J end by 1 base, with 13 bases between. CDR3 nucleotide sequence: TGTGCCAGCAACCATTGGGGGGGGAACACTGAAGCTTTCTTT. Protein: CASNHWGGNTEAFF.

The V call is TRBV7-7, the J call TRBJ2-5; 7 bases match TRBD1. This CDR3 is 15 amino acids long. Per the germline V gene, CDR1 is SSHAT and CDR2 is FNYEAQ (reference sequence). J gave up 4 bases and V 4 bases, and 9 bases lay outside the gene matches. In nucleotides, the CDR3 is TGTGCCAGCAGCTCCCTGGCCGCAGGGGGAGAGACCCAGTACTTC. Translated: CASSSLAAGGETQYF.

The chain carries TRBV7-6 and TRBJ2-7; D unclear. The germline V and J ends were trimmed by 2 bases and 0 bases, with 2 bases remaining between them. Looked up from germline, CDR1 is SGHVS and CDR2 is FNYEAQ. The CDR3 covers 12 residues. The CDR3: CASSLHSYEQYF. CDR3 nucleotides: TGTGCCAGCAGCTTACACTCCTACGAGCAGTACTTC.

The V and J genes are TRBV28 and TRBJ1-1, with TRBD1 matching over 8 bases. The CDR3 runs 15 residues. V lost 5 bases, J lost 0 bases, and 5 bases stayed unmatched. Germline CDR1 MDHEN, CDR2 SYDVKM. CDR3 sequence (DNA): TGTGCCAGCAGTCCGGGACAGGCGTTGAACACTGAAGCTTTCTTT. Its protein is CASSPGQALNTEAFF.

The chain uses TRBV29-1 and TRBJ2-7, with D tentatively TRBD2 (6 bases). Between the trimmed V and J ends, which lost 5 bases and 5 bases, there was a span of 25 bases. The CDR3 sequence is 16 residues long. CDR1 and CDR2 from the germline V gene are SQVTM and ANQGSEA. This CDR3 reads CSVTGGMEGSGDEQYF. As DNA, the CDR3 is TGCAGCGTTACCGGCGGGATGGAGGGCAGCGGCGACGAGCAGTACTTC.

The rearrangement links TRBV7-8 to TRBJ1-5, with no clear D. CDR1 and CDR2 (germline): SGHVS, FQNEAQ. The CDR3 runs 16 residues. V lost 0 bases and J lost 4, with 13 bases in between. The chain's CDR3 is CASSLAHRSENQPQHF. The CDR3 DNA sequence: TGTGCCAGCAGCTTAGCGCATCGCAGCGAAAATCAGCCCCAGCATTTT.

This chain uses TRBV18 with TRBJ2-5; D is unresolved. Germline V lookup: CDR1 KGHSH, CDR2 LQKENI. This CDR3 contains 14 residues. Trimming left V 6 bases short and J 2 bases short, with 13 bases between. DNA of the CDR3: TGTGCCAGCTCGGGTTCGAGGCGGCAAGAGACCCAGTACTTC. This translates into CASSGSRRQETQYF. The full variable domain, rest sourced from reference TRBV18 and TRBJ2-5, is NAGVMQNPRHLVRRRGQEARLRCSPMKGHSHVYWYRQLPEEGLKFMVYLQKENIIDESGMPKERFSAEFPKEGPSILRIQQVVRGDSAAYFCASSGSRRQETQYFGPGTRLLVL.

This clone was observed a single time. A much larger clonotype is one base distant, so this may be a read error. The chain's CDR3 is CASSQYNEQFF. CDR3 coding DNA: TGTGCCAGCAGCCAATACAATGAGCAGTTCTTC. V usage is TRBV14 and J usage is TRBJ2-1; D ambiguous. In germline, CDR1 is SGHDN, CDR2 FVKESK. The CDR3 totals 11 residues. V lost 2 bases to trimming and J lost 4 bases, with 0 bases between them.

This clone was seen a handful of times. The CDR3 reads CASSPKRYSGNTIYF. The DNA for the CDR3 is TGCGCCAGCAGCCCGAAGAGATACTCTGGAAACACCATATATTTT. V and J are TRBV4-3 and TRBJ1-3, with unresolved D. The CDR3 sequence is 15 residues long. V was clipped by 4 bases and J by 0 bases, with 10 bases between them. Germline CDR1 reads LGHNA; CDR2 reads YSLEER.